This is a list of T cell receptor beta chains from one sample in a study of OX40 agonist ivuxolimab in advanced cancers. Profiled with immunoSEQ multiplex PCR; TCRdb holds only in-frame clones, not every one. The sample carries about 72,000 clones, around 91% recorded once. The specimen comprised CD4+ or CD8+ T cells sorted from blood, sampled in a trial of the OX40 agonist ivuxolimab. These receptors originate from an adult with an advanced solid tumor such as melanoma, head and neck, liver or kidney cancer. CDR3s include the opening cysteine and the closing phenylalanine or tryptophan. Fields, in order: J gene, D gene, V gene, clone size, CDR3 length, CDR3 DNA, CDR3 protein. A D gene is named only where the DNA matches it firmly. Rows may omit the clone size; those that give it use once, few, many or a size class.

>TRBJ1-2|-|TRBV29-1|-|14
TGCAGCGTTGTCGGGCAGGGTGGTAACTATGGCTACACCTTC
CSVVGQGGNYGYTF
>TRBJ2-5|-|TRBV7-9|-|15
TGTGCCAGCAGCTTAGGAACCAGGGTGGAAGAGACCCAGTACTTC
CASSLGTRVEETQYF
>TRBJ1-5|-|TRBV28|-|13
TGTGCCAGCAGTTGGGGAAGCAATCAGCCCCAGCATTTT
CASSWGSNQPQHF
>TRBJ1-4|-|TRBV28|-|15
TGTGCCAGCAGTTTCCTTGGCCCCGGGGGTGAAAAACTGTTTTTT
CASSFLGPGGEKLFF
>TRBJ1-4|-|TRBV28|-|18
TGTGCCAGCAGCCCACCGGTGGGGGGGCTGGCAACTAATGAAAAACTGTTTTTT
CASSPPVGGLATNEKLFF
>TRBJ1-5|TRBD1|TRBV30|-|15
TGTGCCTGGAGTGGGGGACAGGGGTCGGATCAGCCCCAGCATTTT
CAWSGGQGSDQPQHF
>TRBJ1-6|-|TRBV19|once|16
TGTGCCAGTAGTCCGCGGCAGGGGATAGGGTATTCACCCCTCCACTTT
CASSPRQGIGYSPLHF
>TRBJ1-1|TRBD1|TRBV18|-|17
TGTGCCAGCTCACCACTTCAGGGGGTAAGGGCAAACACTGAAGCTTTCTTT
CASSPLQGVRANTEAFF
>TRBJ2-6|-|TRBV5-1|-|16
TGCGCCAGCAGCCTCGGGACTCTCTCTGGGGCCAACGTCCTGACTTTC
CASSLGTLSGANVLTF
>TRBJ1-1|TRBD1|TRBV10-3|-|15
TGTGCCATCAGTGAGCCGCGACAGGGGGGTACTGAAGCTTTCTTT
CAISEPRQGGTEAFF
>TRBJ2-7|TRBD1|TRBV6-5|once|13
TGTGCCAGCAGCCTGACAGGGGGCAACGAGCAGTACTTC
CASSLTGGNEQYF
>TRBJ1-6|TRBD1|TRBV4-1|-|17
TGCGCCAGCAGCCAAGATATTTCGGGACAGGGGATCTCACCCCTCCACTTT
CASSQDISGQGISPLHF
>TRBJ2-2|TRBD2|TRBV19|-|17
TGTGCCAGTAGTACCCTACTAGCGGGGAGCGACACCGGGGAGCTGTTTTTT
CASSTLLAGSDTGELFF
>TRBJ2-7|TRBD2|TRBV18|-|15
TGTGCCAGCTCATCAGGGACTAGCGGGAGGTACGAGCAGTACTTC
CASSSGTSGRYEQYF
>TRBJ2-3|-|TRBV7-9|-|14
TGTGCCAGCAGGGTTGACCTCGCCACAGATACGCAGTATTTT
CASRVDLATDTQYF
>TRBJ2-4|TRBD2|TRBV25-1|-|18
TGTGCCAGCAGTGAAGGGATAACTAGCGGGAGGGCCAAAAACATTCAGTACTTC
CASSEGITSGRAKNIQYF
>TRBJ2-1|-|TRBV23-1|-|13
TGCGCCAGCAGTCAGGGGATCCACAATGAGCAGTTCTTC
CASSQGIHNEQFF
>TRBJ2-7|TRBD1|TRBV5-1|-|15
TGCGCCAGCAGCCTCCGGGACAGGTTAGTAGACGAGCAGTACTTC
CASSLRDRLVDEQYF
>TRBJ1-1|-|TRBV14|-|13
TGTGCCAGCAGCCAATTCGGACGAGGGGAAGCTTTCTTT
CASSQFGRGEAFF
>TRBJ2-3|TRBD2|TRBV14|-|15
TGTGCCAGCAGCCAACATAGCGGGGGGGCAGATACGCAGTATTTT
CASSQHSGGADTQYF
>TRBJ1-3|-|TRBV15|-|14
TGTGCCACCACTAATGCCGCCTCTGGAAACACCATATATTTT
CATTNAASGNTIYF
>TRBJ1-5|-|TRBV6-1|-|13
TGTGCCAGCAGGGGGAATAGCAATCAGCCCCAGCATTTT
CASRGNSNQPQHF
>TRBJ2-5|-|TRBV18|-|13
TGTGCCAGCTCACCTCCCCCGGGGGAGACCCAGTACTTC
CASSPPPGETQYF
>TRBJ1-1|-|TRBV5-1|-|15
TGCGCCAGCAGCTGGGGGCAAACAGGGAACACTGAAGCTTTCTTT
CASSWGQTGNTEAFF
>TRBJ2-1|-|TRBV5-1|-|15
TGCGCCAGCAGCCCCCAGACGGGCTCCTACAATGAGCAGTTCTTC
CASSPQTGSYNEQFF
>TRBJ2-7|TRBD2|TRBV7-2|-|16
TGTGCCAGCAGCTCCTCTAGCGGTCTAAGCTCCTACGAGCAGTACTTC
CASSSSSGLSSYEQYF
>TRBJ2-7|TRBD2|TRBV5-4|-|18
TGTGCCAGCAGCCAGAGGCCGGGACTAGCGGGGGGTGGTTACGAGCAGTACTTC
CASSQRPGLAGGGYEQYF
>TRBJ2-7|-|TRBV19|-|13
TGTGCCAGTAGTATGAGGACATCTGAAGAGCAGTACTTC
CASSMRTSEEQYF
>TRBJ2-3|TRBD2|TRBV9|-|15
TGTGCCAGCAGCTTGACTAGCTTCTCCACAGATACGCAGTATTTT
CASSLTSFSTDTQYF
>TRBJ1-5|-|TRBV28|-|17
TGTGCCAGCAGTTTATTGGGGTCCCCTACATCCAATCAGCCCCAGCATTTT
CASSLLGSPTSNQPQHF
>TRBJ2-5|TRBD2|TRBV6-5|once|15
TGTGCCAGCAGTTACTCAGCGGGGTCCGTTGGGACCCAGTACTTC
CASSYSAGSVGTQYF
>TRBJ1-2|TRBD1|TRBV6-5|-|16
TGTGCCAGCAGTTACTCACGGACAGGGAGGAACTATGGCTACACCTTC
CASSYSRTGRNYGYTF
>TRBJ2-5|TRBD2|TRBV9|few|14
TGTGCCAGCAGCGTAGGGGAGGGTCGGGAGACCCAGTACTTC
CASSVGEGRETQYF
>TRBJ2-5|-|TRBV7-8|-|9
TGTGCCAGCGAGGAGACCCAGTACTTC
CASEETQYF
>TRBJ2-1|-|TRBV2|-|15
TGTGCCAGCAGCCAGGACTATCGGGGGAGCAATGAGCAGTTCTTC
CASSQDYRGSNEQFF
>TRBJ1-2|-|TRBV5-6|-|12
TGTGCCAGCAGCGGGGTCAGGGATGGCTACACCTTC
CASSGVRDGYTF
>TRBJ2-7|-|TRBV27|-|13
TGTGCCAGCTGGGGCCGGGCAACCTACGAGCAGTACTTC
CASWGRATYEQYF
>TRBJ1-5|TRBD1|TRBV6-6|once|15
TGTGCCAGCATCAACGAACAGGGGGCCCGTCAGCCCCAGCATTTT
CASINEQGARQPQHF
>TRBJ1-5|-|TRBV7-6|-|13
TGTGCCAGCAGCGCGCAGGGGAATCAGCCCCAGCATTTT
CASSAQGNQPQHF
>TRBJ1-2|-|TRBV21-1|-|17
TGTGCCAGCAGCAAATTTGACAGGCGACCTTCTAACTATGGCTACACCTTC
CASSKFDRRPSNYGYTF
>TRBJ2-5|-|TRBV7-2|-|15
TGTGCCAGCAGCATCTTAGCGGACACCGGCGAGACCCAGTACTTC
CASSILADTGETQYF
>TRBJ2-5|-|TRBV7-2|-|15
TGTGCCAGCAGCCGAGAGAGTCGAGAGGAAGAGACCCAGTACTTC
CASSRESREEETQYF
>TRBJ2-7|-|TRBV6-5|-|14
TGTGCCAGCAATAAGGGAAGGGGCTCCTACGAGCAGTACTTC
CASNKGRGSYEQYF
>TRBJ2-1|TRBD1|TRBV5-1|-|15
TGCGCCAGCAGCTTGGGGTCGACAGGGGGGCATGAGCAGTTCTTC
CASSLGSTGGHEQFF
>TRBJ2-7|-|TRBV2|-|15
TGTGCCAGCAGATCGACGCATGACAAACCCTACGAGCAGTACTTC
CASRSTHDKPYEQYF
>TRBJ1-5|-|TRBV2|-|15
TGTGCCAGCAGTGAATGGGGGGGAGGCAATCAGCCCCAGCATTTT
CASSEWGGGNQPQHF
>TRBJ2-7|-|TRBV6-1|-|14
TGTGCCAGCAGCTATGACAAGGCGGTCCACGAGCAGTACTTC
CASSYDKAVHEQYF
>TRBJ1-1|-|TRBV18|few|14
TGTGCCAGCTCACAGGGATTTAGGAACACTGAAGCTTTCTTT
CASSQGFRNTEAFF
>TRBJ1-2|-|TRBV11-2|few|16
TGTGCCAGCAGCTTACTCCGGGGGACCGGGCACTATGGCTACACCTTC
CASSLLRGTGHYGYTF
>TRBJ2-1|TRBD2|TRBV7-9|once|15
TGTGCCAGCAGCCCCGTCCCAGCGGGAGGCAATGAGCAGTTCTTC
CASSPVPAGGNEQFF
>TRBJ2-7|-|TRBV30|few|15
TGTGCCTGGAGGTTGAAGAGACTAACAACCTACGAGCAGTACTTC
CAWRLKRLTTYEQYF
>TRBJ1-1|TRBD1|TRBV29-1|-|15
TGCAGCGTTGGTTTAGGACAGGCCATGAACACTGAAGCTTTCTTT
CSVGLGQAMNTEAFF
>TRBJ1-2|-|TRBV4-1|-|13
TGCGCCAGCAGCCAAGATGGTGGCAGAGGCTACACCTTC
CASSQDGGRGYTF
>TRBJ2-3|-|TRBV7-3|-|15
TGTGCCAGTACACCCGGGAACATTTACACAGATACGCAGTATTTT
CASTPGNIYTDTQYF
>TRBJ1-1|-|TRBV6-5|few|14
TGTGCCAGCTCACAATCCGGGAGCTACACTGAAGCTTTCTTT
CASSQSGSYTEAFF
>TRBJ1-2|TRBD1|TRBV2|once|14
TGTGCCAGCAGGGACCGGGACAGGAACTATGGCTACACCTTC
CASRDRDRNYGYTF
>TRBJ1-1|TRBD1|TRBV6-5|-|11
TGTGCCACCAGGGGGCCCACTGAAGCTTTCTTT
CATRGPTEAFF
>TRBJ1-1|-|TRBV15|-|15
TGTGCCACCAGCAGAGCTTACAGCTTGAACACTGAAGCTTTCTTT
CATSRAYSLNTEAFF
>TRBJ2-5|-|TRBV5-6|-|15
TGTGCCAGCAGCTTGAGGAGTAGCGCACGCGGGGCCCAGTACTTC
CASSLRSSARGAQYF
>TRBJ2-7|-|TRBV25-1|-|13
TGTGCCAGCAGTCCACAGGGAAGCTACGAGCAGTACTTC
CASSPQGSYEQYF